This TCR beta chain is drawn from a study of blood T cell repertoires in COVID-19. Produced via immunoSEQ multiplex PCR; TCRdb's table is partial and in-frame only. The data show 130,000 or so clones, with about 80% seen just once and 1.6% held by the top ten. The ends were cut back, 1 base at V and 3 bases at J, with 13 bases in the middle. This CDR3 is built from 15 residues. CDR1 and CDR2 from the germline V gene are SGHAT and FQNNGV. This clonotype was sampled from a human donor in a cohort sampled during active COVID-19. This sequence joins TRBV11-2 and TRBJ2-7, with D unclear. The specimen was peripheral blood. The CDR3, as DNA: TGTGCCAGCAGCTTAGGGTTTGTTACCAGCTACGAGCAGTACTTC. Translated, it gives CASSLGFVTSYEQYF.